Here is one T cell receptor beta chain with its context. The patients had localized lung adenocarcinoma, a non-small cell subtype. TCRdb recomputed calls from the PCR reads with MiXCR, one row per CDR3 protein. The table includes 3,000 or so distinct CDR3 sequences, about three fifths detected once. With V trimmed by 5 bases and J by 8 bases, 4 bases remained unmatched. The CDR3 spans 13 residues. Per the germline V gene, CDR1 is SGHTA and CDR2 is FQGNSA. The source of the sample is a study of CD4 and CD8 cells across lung adenocarcinoma regions. The receptor was isolated from a female donor with lung adenocarcinoma. The CD4 and CD8 labels of this study may be unreliable. Material: CD4+ T cells from the margin of a lung tumor. The chain has TRBV7-2 and TRBJ2-1; 9 nucleotides line up with TRBD1. DNA of the CDR3: TGTGCCAGCAGCAACACAGGGGGCTATGAGCAGTTCTTC. Its translation is CASSNTGGYEQFF.